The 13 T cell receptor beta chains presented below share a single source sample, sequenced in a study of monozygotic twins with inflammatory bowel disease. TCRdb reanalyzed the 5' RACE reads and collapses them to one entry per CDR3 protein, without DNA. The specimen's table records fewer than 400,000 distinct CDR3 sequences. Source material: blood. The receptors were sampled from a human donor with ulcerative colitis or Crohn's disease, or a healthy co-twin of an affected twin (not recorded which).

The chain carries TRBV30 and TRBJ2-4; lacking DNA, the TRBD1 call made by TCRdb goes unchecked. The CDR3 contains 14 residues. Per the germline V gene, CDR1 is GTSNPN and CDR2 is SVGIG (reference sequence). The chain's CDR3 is CAWSPTGNSYIQYF.

The CDR3 reads CASRRSIVATGELFF. The chain is built from TRBV12-3 or TRBV12-4 and TRBJ2-2. CDR3 length: 15 amino acids.

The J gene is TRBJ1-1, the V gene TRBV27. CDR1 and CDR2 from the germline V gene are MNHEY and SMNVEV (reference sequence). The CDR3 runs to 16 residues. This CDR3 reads CASSNHRQSPNTEAFF.

CDR3 amino acids: CASSLKRGNTGELFF. The chain uses TRBV5-4 and TRBJ2-2. From germline, CDR1 is SGHNT and CDR2 YYREEE (reference sequence). The CDR3 totals 15 residues. The full variable domain, its missing parts supplied by reference TRBV5-4 and TRBJ2-2, is ETGVTQSPTHLIKTRGQQVTLRCSSQSGHNTVSWYQQALGQGPQFIFQYYREEENGRGNFPPRFSGLQFPNYSSELNVNALELDDSALYLCASSLKRGNTGELFFGEGSRLTVL.

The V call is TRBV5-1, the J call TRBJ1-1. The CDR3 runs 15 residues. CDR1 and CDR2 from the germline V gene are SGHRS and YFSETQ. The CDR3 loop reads CASRTGTDLNTEAFF.

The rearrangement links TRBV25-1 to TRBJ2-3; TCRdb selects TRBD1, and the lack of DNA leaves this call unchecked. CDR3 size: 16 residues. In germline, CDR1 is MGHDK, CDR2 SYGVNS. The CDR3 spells CASSELGGRYLDTQYF.

The CDR3 sequence: CASSSRAGSAIGYTF. The chain combines TRBV12-3 or TRBV12-4 with TRBJ1-2; TCRdb proposes TRBD1, but this gene call is untestable without DNA. This CDR3 comprises 15 residues.

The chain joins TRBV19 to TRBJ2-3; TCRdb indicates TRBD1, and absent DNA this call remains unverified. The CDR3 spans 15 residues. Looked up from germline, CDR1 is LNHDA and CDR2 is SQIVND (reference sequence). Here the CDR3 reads CASSFGRGRGDTQYF.

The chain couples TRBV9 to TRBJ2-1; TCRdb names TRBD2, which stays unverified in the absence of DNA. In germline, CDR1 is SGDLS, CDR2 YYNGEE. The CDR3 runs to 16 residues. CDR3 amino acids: CASSVVAGGPLNEQFF.

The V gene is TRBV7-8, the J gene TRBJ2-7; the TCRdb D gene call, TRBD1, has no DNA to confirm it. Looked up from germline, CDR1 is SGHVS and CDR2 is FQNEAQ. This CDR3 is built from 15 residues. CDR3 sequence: CASSLGQSSSYEQYF.

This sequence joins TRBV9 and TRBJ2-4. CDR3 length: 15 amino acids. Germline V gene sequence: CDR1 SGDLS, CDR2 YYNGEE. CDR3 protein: CASSVDVGSKNIQYF.

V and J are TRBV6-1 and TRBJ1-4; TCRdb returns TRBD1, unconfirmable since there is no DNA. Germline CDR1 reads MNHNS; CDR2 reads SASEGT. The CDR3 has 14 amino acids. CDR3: CASSRTDTNEKLFF.

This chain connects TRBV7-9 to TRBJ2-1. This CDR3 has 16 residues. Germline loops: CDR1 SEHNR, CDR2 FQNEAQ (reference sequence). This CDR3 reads CASSIDGGSSYNEQFF.